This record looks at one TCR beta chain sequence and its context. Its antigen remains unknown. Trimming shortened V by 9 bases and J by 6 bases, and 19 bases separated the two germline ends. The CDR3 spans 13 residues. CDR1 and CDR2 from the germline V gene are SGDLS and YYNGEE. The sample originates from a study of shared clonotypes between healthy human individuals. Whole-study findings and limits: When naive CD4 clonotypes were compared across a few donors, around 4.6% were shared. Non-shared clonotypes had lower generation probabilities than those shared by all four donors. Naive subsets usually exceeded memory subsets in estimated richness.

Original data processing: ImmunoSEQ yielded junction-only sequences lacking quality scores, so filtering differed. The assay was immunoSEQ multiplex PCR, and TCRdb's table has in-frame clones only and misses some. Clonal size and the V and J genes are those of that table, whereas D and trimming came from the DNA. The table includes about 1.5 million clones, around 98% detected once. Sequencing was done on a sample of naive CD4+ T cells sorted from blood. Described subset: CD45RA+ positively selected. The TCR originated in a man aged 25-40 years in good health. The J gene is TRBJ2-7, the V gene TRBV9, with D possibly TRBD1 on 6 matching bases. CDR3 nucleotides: TGTGCCACCAACCCCACAGGGTTCGGCGAGCAGTACTTC. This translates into CATNPTGFGEQYF.